This is a list of T cell receptor beta chains from one sample in a study of CD8+ T cells in alopecia areata. The assay was immunoSEQ multiplex PCR, and TCRdb's table has in-frame clones only and misses some. The sample holds about 150,000 clones, 45% to 60% seen once. Sequencing used CD8+ T cells sorted from blood, obtained at week 4, from a patient treated with tofacitinib. Receptors were obtained from a human donor with alopecia areata. CDR3s include the opening cysteine and the closing phenylalanine or tryptophan. A D gene is named only where the DNA matches it firmly. Where a row states a size, it is once, few, many or the class of an expanded clone; other rows omit it.

j_gene: TRBJ1-6
v_gene: TRBV13
d_gene: -
abundance: -
CDR3aa: CASSYGSDNSPLHF
CDR3nt: TGTGCCAGCAGCTACGGGTCGGATAATTCACCCCTCCACTTT

j_gene: TRBJ1-5
v_gene: TRBV27
d_gene: TRBD1
abundance: -
CDR3aa: CASSLGQAMNQPQHF
CDR3nt: TGTGCCAGCAGTTTGGGACAGGCCATGAATCAGCCCCAGCATTTT

j_gene: TRBJ1-1
v_gene: TRBV10-1
d_gene: TRBD1
abundance: -
CDR3aa: CASSESTGGNTEAFF
CDR3nt: TGCGCCAGCAGTGAGTCGACAGGGGGGAACACTGAAGCTTTCTTT

j_gene: TRBJ2-5
v_gene: TRBV2
d_gene: -
abundance: -
CDR3aa: CASSKGLGETQYF
CDR3nt: TGTGCCAGCAGCAAAGGACTGGGGGAGACCCAGTACTTC

j_gene: TRBJ1-5
v_gene: TRBV30
d_gene: -
abundance: -
CDR3aa: CAWSRLGKLGNQPQHF
CDR3nt: TGTGCCTGGAGTAGGCTGGGGAAGCTAGGCAATCAGCCCCAGCATTTT

j_gene: TRBJ1-2
v_gene: TRBV30
d_gene: TRBD1
abundance: once
CDR3aa: CAYTSTGENGYTF
CDR3nt: TGTGCCTACACCTCGACAGGGGAGAACGGCTACACCTTC

j_gene: TRBJ2-1
v_gene: TRBV5-6
d_gene: -
abundance: once
CDR3aa: CASNFEGFGEQFF
CDR3nt: TGTGCCAGCAACTTTGAGGGGTTTGGTGAGCAGTTCTTC

j_gene: TRBJ1-1
v_gene: TRBV30
d_gene: -
abundance: -
CDR3aa: CAWSGDWDTEAFF
CDR3nt: TGTGCCTGGAGTGGGGACTGGGACACTGAAGCTTTCTTT

j_gene: TRBJ2-1
v_gene: TRBV15
d_gene: TRBD1
abundance: once
CDR3aa: CATSRESRTGGGYNEQFF
CDR3nt: TGTGCCACCAGCAGAGAATCTCGGACAGGGGGAGGGTACAATGAGCAGTTCTTC

j_gene: TRBJ2-7
v_gene: TRBV29-1
d_gene: TRBD1
abundance: -
CDR3aa: CSFQGAGEQYF
CDR3nt: TGCAGCTTTCAGGGGGCTGGAGAGCAGTACTTC

j_gene: TRBJ2-7
v_gene: TRBV30
d_gene: TRBD1
abundance: -
CDR3aa: CAWSVGRGYEQYF
CDR3nt: TGTGCCTGGAGTGTTGGCAGGGGGTACGAGCAGTACTTC

j_gene: TRBJ1-5
v_gene: TRBV2
d_gene: -
abundance: -
CDR3aa: CASSEFRGTRSNQPQHF
CDR3nt: TGTGCCAGCAGTGAATTCAGGGGAACTCGGAGCAATCAGCCCCAGCATTTT

j_gene: TRBJ1-2
v_gene: TRBV6-6
d_gene: TRBD1
abundance: -
CDR3aa: CASSYSNPGGDGYTF
CDR3nt: TGTGCCAGCAGTTACTCGAACCCAGGGGGCGACGGCTACACCTTC

j_gene: TRBJ1-1
v_gene: TRBV6-1
d_gene: -
abundance: -
CDR3aa: CASSVVQTTDTEAFF
CDR3nt: TGTGCCAGCAGTGTCGTCCAAACCACTGACACTGAAGCTTTCTTT

j_gene: TRBJ2-1
v_gene: TRBV11-2
d_gene: -
abundance: few
CDR3aa: CASSQRSGYNEQFF
CDR3nt: TGCGCCAGCAGCCAAAGATCGGGTTACAATGAGCAGTTCTTC

j_gene: TRBJ1-1
v_gene: TRBV14
d_gene: TRBD1
abundance: -
CDR3aa: CASSRRQGTNTEAFF
CDR3nt: TGTGCCAGCAGCCGTCGACAGGGGACGAACACTGAAGCTTTCTTT

j_gene: TRBJ2-7
v_gene: TRBV13
d_gene: -
abundance: -
CDR3aa: CASSSRDTAGDEQYF
CDR3nt: TGTGCCAGCAGCTCCCGGGACACAGCCGGAGACGAGCAGTACTTC

j_gene: TRBJ2-2
v_gene: TRBV30
d_gene: TRBD1
abundance: -
CDR3aa: CAWGQGAGELFF
CDR3nt: TGTGCCTGGGGCCAGGGGGCGGGGGAGCTGTTTTTT

j_gene: TRBJ2-3
v_gene: TRBV29-1
d_gene: -
abundance: few
CDR3aa: CSVEEDSWNTDTQYF
CDR3nt: TGCAGCGTTGAAGAGGACTCCTGGAACACAGATACGCAGTATTTT

j_gene: TRBJ2-1
v_gene: TRBV30
d_gene: -
abundance: once
CDR3aa: CAWSPPSYEQFF
CDR3nt: TGTGCCTGGAGTCCACCCTCTTATGAGCAGTTCTTC

j_gene: TRBJ2-1
v_gene: TRBV7-9
d_gene: TRBD2
abundance: -
CDR3aa: CASSASTSGGDYNEQFF
CDR3nt: TGTGCCAGCAGCGCCTCGACTAGCGGGGGGGATTACAATGAGCAGTTCTTC

j_gene: TRBJ2-5
v_gene: TRBV5-6
d_gene: TRBD2
abundance: -
CDR3aa: CASSAGLAGGPYQETQYF
CDR3nt: TGTGCCAGCAGCGCTGGACTAGCGGGGGGGCCATACCAAGAGACCCAGTACTTC

j_gene: TRBJ1-4
v_gene: TRBV4-1
d_gene: TRBD1
abundance: -
CDR3aa: CASSQETGNEKLFF
CDR3nt: TGCGCCAGCAGCCAAGAGACAGGGAATGAAAAACTGTTTTTT

j_gene: TRBJ2-7
v_gene: TRBV15
d_gene: -
abundance: -
CDR3aa: CATSSGAGSYEQYF
CDR3nt: TGTGCCACCAGCAGCGGGGCCGGAAGCTACGAGCAGTACTTC

j_gene: TRBJ2-1
v_gene: TRBV30
d_gene: -
abundance: -
CDR3aa: CAWSWAGGRGEQFF
CDR3nt: TGTGCCTGGAGTTGGGCCGGGGGTCGCGGTGAGCAGTTCTTC

j_gene: TRBJ2-2
v_gene: TRBV29-1
d_gene: -
abundance: few
CDR3aa: CSVERSRTAITGELFF
CDR3nt: TGCAGCGTTGAGAGGTCGAGGACAGCCATCACCGGGGAGCTGTTTTTT

j_gene: TRBJ2-1
v_gene: TRBV29-1
d_gene: TRBD1
abundance: few
CDR3aa: CSAEGASGFHEQFF
CDR3nt: TGCAGCGCCGAGGGGGCTAGTGGATTCCATGAGCAGTTCTTC

j_gene: TRBJ1-5
v_gene: TRBV7-9
d_gene: TRBD1
abundance: few
CDR3aa: CATTGPFGNQPQHF
CDR3nt: TGTGCTACGACAGGGCCTTTCGGGAATCAGCCCCAGCATTTT

j_gene: TRBJ2-6
v_gene: TRBV15
d_gene: TRBD1
abundance: -
CDR3aa: CATSSFRGTGANVLTF
CDR3nt: TGTGCCACCAGCAGTTTCAGGGGGACGGGGGCCAACGTCCTGACTTTC

j_gene: TRBJ2-3
v_gene: TRBV30
d_gene: -
abundance: -
CDR3aa: CAWSALHLNTDTQYF
CDR3nt: TGTGCCTGGAGTGCGCTACACCTTAACACAGATACGCAGTATTTT

j_gene: TRBJ1-5
v_gene: TRBV4-2
d_gene: -
abundance: -
CDR3aa: CASSHTAYGENNQPQHF
CDR3nt: TGTGCCAGCAGCCACACTGCCTACGGGGAAAACAATCAGCCCCAGCATTTT

j_gene: TRBJ1-6
v_gene: TRBV7-6
d_gene: TRBD1
abundance: -
CDR3aa: CASSWRTGGNWVDSPLHF
CDR3nt: TGTGCCAGCAGCTGGCGGACAGGGGGGAACTGGGTGGATTCACCCCTCCACTTT

j_gene: TRBJ2-7
v_gene: TRBV4-2
d_gene: -
abundance: -
CDR3aa: CASTPGNYEQYF
CDR3nt: TGTGCCAGCACCCCCGGGAACTACGAGCAGTACTTC

j_gene: TRBJ1-1
v_gene: TRBV27
d_gene: -
abundance: -
CDR3aa: CASSFGSVNTEAFF
CDR3nt: TGTGCCAGCAGTTTTGGGTCCGTGAACACTGAAGCTTTCTTT

j_gene: TRBJ2-3
v_gene: TRBV2
d_gene: -
abundance: -
CDR3aa: CASSDSPSADTQYF
CDR3nt: TGTGCCAGCAGTGATTCCCCCAGCGCAGATACGCAGTATTTT

j_gene: TRBJ2-7
v_gene: TRBV5-1
d_gene: -
abundance: -
CDR3aa: CASSLDGSYEQYF
CDR3nt: TGCGCCAGCAGCTTGGATGGTTCCTACGAGCAGTACTTC

j_gene: TRBJ1-5
v_gene: TRBV9
d_gene: -
abundance: -
CDR3aa: CADPLRTQHF
CDR3nt: TGTGCCGACCCTTTGAGGACCCAGCATTTT

j_gene: TRBJ1-5
v_gene: TRBV6-6
d_gene: -
abundance: -
CDR3aa: CASSYQPQHF
CDR3nt: TGTGCCAGCAGTTATCAGCCCCAGCATTTT

j_gene: TRBJ2-5
v_gene: TRBV5-1
d_gene: TRBD2
abundance: -
CDR3aa: CASSLVAGGQETQYF
CDR3nt: TGCGCCAGCAGCTTGGTGGCGGGGGGCCAAGAGACCCAGTACTTC

j_gene: TRBJ2-7
v_gene: TRBV6-5
d_gene: -
abundance: -
CDR3aa: CASSSQGGSEQYF
CDR3nt: TGTGCCAGCAGTTCACAGGGTGGGAGCGAGCAGTACTTC